Shown below are 26 T cell receptor beta chains from a single sample sequenced in a study of OX40 agonist ivuxolimab in advanced cancers. Generated by immunoSEQ multiplex PCR, the TCRdb table keeps only in-frame clones and is missing some. The sample lists just over 95,000 clones, 90% occurring once. Here the sequenced sample was CD4+ or CD8+ T cells sorted from blood, taken in a trial of the OX40 agonist ivuxolimab. The receptors were sampled from an adult with an advanced solid tumor such as melanoma, head and neck, liver or kidney cancer.

The chain carries TRBV5-1 and TRBJ2-1, with D uncertain. The ends were cut back, 1 base at V and 6 bases at J, with 8 bases in the middle. Germline V gene lookup returns CDR1 SGHRS and CDR2 YFSETQ. This CDR3 is built from 13 residues. In DNA form, the CDR3 reads TGCGCCAGCAGCTTGTCTAGTTTCAATGAGCAGTTCTTC. It encodes CASSLSSFNEQFF.

A single count supports this clone. CDR3 sequence: CASSLGGGPDTQYF. The DNA of the CDR3 is TGTGCCAGCAGCTTAGGGGGAGGGCCGGATACGCAGTATTTT. The J gene is TRBJ2-3, the V gene TRBV11-2; 7 bases map to TRBD2. This CDR3 region has 14 residues. J lost 6 bases, V lost 1 base, and 4 bases had no gene match. Germline V CDR1 and CDR2: SGHAT, FQNNGV.

This clone has a single count. CDR3 loop: CASSLAGNRGPRNTIYF. The CDR3, as DNA: TGCGCCAGCAGCTTGGCCGGTAACAGGGGGCCCCGAAACACCATATATTTT. The chain recombines TRBV5-1 with TRBJ1-3; 9 bases map to TRBD1. Germline lookup yields CDR1 SGHRS and CDR2 YFSETQ. CDR3 length: 17 amino acids. With 0 bases clipped from V and 5 bases from J, the junction kept 9 bases outside the gene matches.

The V call is TRBV28, the J call TRBJ1-5; no clear D. CDR1 is MDHEN, CDR2 SYDVKM, per germline. CDR3 length equals 14 residues. The V end was cut by 1 base, the J end by 0 bases, with 4 bases between. The CDR3 DNA sequence: TGTGCCAGCAGTTTATTGAGTAGCAATCAGCCCCAGCATTTT. Translating it yields CASSLLSSNQPQHF.

The V and J genes are TRBV14 and TRBJ1-1; 7 nucleotides agree with TRBD1. The CDR3 contains 16 residues. In germline, CDR1 is SGHDN, CDR2 FVKESK. The J segment lost 4 bases and the V segment lost 2 bases, leaving 10 bases of the junction unmatched. The CDR3 spells CASSQLWGQGVTEAFF. The CDR3 region has the DNA TGTGCCAGCAGCCAATTGTGGGGTCAGGGGGTCACTGAAGCTTTCTTT. The full variable domain, with the rest looked up from reference TRBV14 and TRBJ1-1, is EAGVTQFPSHSVIEKGQTVTLRCDPISGHDNLYWYRRVMGKEIKFLLHFVKESKQDESGMPNNRFLAERTGGTYSTLKVQPAELEDSGVYFCASSQLWGQGVTEAFFGQGTRLTVV.

This chain uses TRBV7-9 with TRBJ1-4, with a possible D match to TRBD1 (5 bases). The germline CDR1 and CDR2 sequences are SEHNR and FQNEAQ (reference sequence). The CDR3 extends over 15 amino acids. The V gene lost 4 bases and the J gene lost 4 bases, with 13 bases spanning the gap. The CDR3 DNA reads as TGTGCCAGCAGCTCCACCGGGGCCAGTAATGAAAAACTGTTTTTT. Encoded protein: CASSSTGASNEKLFF. The whole variable domain, remainder taken from reference TRBV7-9 and TRBJ1-4, is DTGVSQNPRHKITKRGQNVTFRCDPISEHNRLYWYRQTLGQGPEFLTYFQNEAQLEKSRLLSDRFSAERPKGSFSTLEIQRTEQGDSAMYLCASSSTGASNEKLFFGSGTQLSVL.

The chain couples TRBV5-1 to TRBJ2-5; the match to TRBD1 covers 8 bases. Looked up from germline, CDR1 is SGHRS and CDR2 is YFSETQ. J gave up 5 bases and V 0 bases, and 12 bases lay outside the gene matches. The CDR3 totals 17 residues. CDR3 coding DNA: TGCGCCAGCAGCTTGGCCTTTGGGACAGGCCGCTTTGAGACCCAGTACTTC. It encodes CASSLAFGTGRFETQYF.

The V call is TRBV19, the J call TRBJ1-6; tentative D call: TRBD1 (5 bases). Deletions cut 3 bases from V and 6 bases from J, with 12 bases between. Germline V gene data show CDR1 as LNHDA and CDR2 as SQIVND (reference sequence). The CDR3 contains 15 residues. The CDR3 sequence: CASSIRWQGNSPLHF. The CDR3 coding sequence is TGTGCCAGTAGTATTAGGTGGCAGGGTAATTCACCCCTCCACTTT.

The chain combines TRBV29-1 with TRBJ2-7; 7 bases line up with TRBD2. The germline V gene encodes CDR1 SQVTM and CDR2 ANQGSEA. The CDR3 loop spans 14 amino acids. V gave up 4 bases and J gave up 2 bases; unmatched junction bases: 8. The CDR3 region is CSVVLAEGTYEQYF. CDR3 sequence (DNA): TGCAGCGTTGTCCTAGCGGAGGGAACCTACGAGCAGTACTTC.

This sequence joins TRBV25-1 and TRBJ1-2; D gene unclear. Germline CDR1 and CDR2: MGHDK and SYGVNS. Deletions cut 6 bases from V and 0 bases from J, with 5 bases between. The CDR3 consists of 12 residues. Written as DNA, the CDR3 is TGTGCCAGCAGACTGTCTAACTATGGCTACACCTTC. Amino acids: CASRLSNYGYTF.

The sample holds a few counts of this clone. The chain couples TRBV5-1 to TRBJ2-7, with TRBD2 identical over 8 bases. Germline values: CDR1 SGHRS, CDR2 YFSETQ. The CDR3 is made up of 15 amino acids. V gave up 6 bases and J gave up 3 bases; unmatched junction bases: 11. CDR3 protein: CASKLSGNSFYEQYF. The CDR3 coding sequence is TGCGCCAGCAAGCTTAGCGGGAACTCGTTCTACGAGCAGTACTTC.

The gene calls are TRBV2 and TRBJ1-5; D gene unclear. This CDR3 has 13 amino acids. Germline CDR1 and CDR2: SNHLY and FYNNEI. The V end was cut by 7 bases, the J end by 4 bases, with 11 bases between. Here the CDR3 DNA reads TGTGCCAGCAAAGGCGTCAGAAATCAGCCCCAGCATTTT. Its protein product is CASKGVRNQPQHF.

V usage is TRBV14 and J usage is TRBJ2-2, with 7 positions matching TRBD2. The CDR3 sequence is 15 residues long. The V gene's germline CDR1 is SGHDN and CDR2 FVKESK. V was clipped by 5 bases and J by 2 bases; unmatched bases: 5. In DNA form, the CDR3 reads TGTGCCAGCAGCTTACTAGCGTCAAACACCGGGGAGCTGTTTTTT. Amino acid sequence: CASSLLASNTGELFF.

The rearrangement uses TRBV6-1 and TRBJ2-2; maybe TRBD2 (7 bases). The CDR3 runs 15 residues. Germline CDR1 is MNHNS and CDR2 is SASEGT. Trimming took off 11 bases at V and 0 bases at J, with 16 bases between the two ends. The CDR3 sequence is CASHTGGANTGELFF. CDR3 nucleotide sequence: TGTGCCTCCCACACGGGGGGCGCGAACACCGGGGAGCTGTTTTTT.

The rearrangement joins TRBV18 to TRBJ1-4; TRBD1 matches at 7 bases. The CDR3 is made up of 16 amino acids. Losses at the gene ends were 4 bases for V and 4 bases for J; bases not matched to a gene: 9. Germline V CDR1 and CDR2: KGHSH, LQKENI. In DNA, the CDR3 is TGTGCCAGCTCACTTGTTTCCGGGACAGTTAATGAAAAACTGTTTTTT. Residues: CASSLVSGTVNEKLFF.

V usage is TRBV14 and J usage is TRBJ2-2; D gene uncertain. V was cut by 5 bases and J by 5 bases, with 9 bases left in between. The CDR3 contains 13 residues. The germline V gene has CDR1 SGHDN and CDR2 FVKESK. CDR3 DNA sequence: TGTGCCAGCAGCTACCACGGGACCGGGGAGCTGTTTTTT. As protein: CASSYHGTGELFF.

This chain connects TRBV5-4 to TRBJ2-5; 16 nucleotides agree with TRBD2. CDR1 and CDR2 from the germline V gene are SGHNT and YYREEE (reference sequence). The CDR3 is 17 amino acids. After removal of 4 bases from V and 5 bases from J, the junction contained 8 bases not matched to a gene. The CDR3 reads CASSPGTSGGAWETQYF. The CDR3 nucleotides read TGTGCCAGCAGCCCCGGGACTAGCGGGGGGGCTTGGGAGACCCAGTACTTC.

The J gene is TRBJ1-3, the V gene TRBV4-2; 8 bases are a match to TRBD1. The CDR3 has 21 amino acids. Germline loops: CDR1 LGHNA, CDR2 YNFKEQ. Trimming cost V 0 bases and J 0 bases; bases outside gene matches: 16. The CDR3 is CASSQEVVGRGRRSSGNTIYF. CDR3 DNA sequence: TGTGCCAGCAGCCAAGAGGTGGTCGGCAGGGGGCGTCGGAGCTCTGGAAACACCATATATTTT.

V gene TRBV27 combines with J gene TRBJ2-5; D remains ambiguous. The CDR3 runs to 13 residues. V was shortened by 5 bases and J by 0 bases, with 7 bases between the two germline ends. Looked up from germline, CDR1 is MNHEY and CDR2 is SMNVEV (reference sequence). CDR3 sequence (DNA): TGTGCCAGCAGTGGCAGGCACCAAGAGACCCAGTACTTC. Protein product: CASSGRHQETQYF.

The chain carries TRBV6-5 and TRBJ1-5; D is unclear. The CDR3 is 15 amino acids. Trimming took off 2 bases at V and 9 bases at J, with 17 bases between the two ends. Germline V gene sequence: CDR1 MNHEY, CDR2 SVGAGI. CDR3 protein: CASSYGHHGVRPQHF. For the CDR3, the DNA is TGTGCCAGCAGTTACGGGCACCACGGGGTTCGGCCCCAGCATTTT.

V is TRBV11-2 and J is TRBJ1-6, with 7 bases aligning to TRBD1. CDR1 and CDR2 (germline): SGHAT, FQNNGV. J gave up 7 bases and V 7 bases, and 1 base lay outside the gene matches. CDR3 length equals 12 residues. The CDR3 region is CASNRGNSPLHF. The CDR3 DNA follows: TGTGCCAGCAACAGGGGAAATTCACCCCTCCACTTT.

The DNA of the CDR3 is TGTGCCAGCAGCCAAATAGCGGTCTACGAGCAGTACTTC. This gives the protein CASSQIAVYEQYF. This chain connects TRBV11-1 to TRBJ2-7; a weak D match, TRBD2 (6 bases). Germline assignment: CDR1 SGHAT and CDR2 FQDESV (reference sequence). The CDR3 loop spans 13 amino acids. Between the trimmed V and J ends, which lost 5 bases and 3 bases, there was a span of 11 bases.

The genes are TRBV6-1 and TRBJ1-6; TRBD1 matches at 9 bases. V lost 4 bases to trimming and J lost 3 bases; unmatched junction nucleotides: 1. Looked up from germline, CDR1 is MNHNS and CDR2 is SASEGT. The CDR3 is 15 amino acids. The CDR3 coding sequence is TGTGCCAGCAGTGGACAGGGGGTCTATAATTCACCCCTCCACTTT. Protein product: CASSGQGVYNSPLHF.

This clone was picked up one time. This rearrangement joins TRBV5-1 to TRBJ1-6; 7 bases agree with TRBD1. Per germline, CDR1 SGHRS and CDR2 YFSETQ. CDR3 length: 18 amino acids. Trimming at V came to 4 bases and at J to 8 bases, leaving 18 bases not matched to a gene. Here the CDR3 reads CASSRTPGQSYNDSPLHF. The DNA for the CDR3 is TGCGCCAGCAGCCGAACACCGGGACAGAGCTATAATGATTCACCCCTCCACTTT. Combining the CDR3 with reference TRBV5-1 and TRBJ1-6 gives the whole variable domain KAGVTQTPRYLIKTRGQQVTLSCSPISGHRSVSWYQQTPGQGLQFLFEYFSETQRNKGNFPGRFSGRQFSNSRSEMNVSTLELGDSALYLCASSRTPGQSYNDSPLHFGNGTRLTVT.

This clone was picked up one time. CDR3 in amino acids: CASSEQMSISGNTIYF. The CDR3 DNA reads TGTGCCAGCAGTGAGCAGATGAGTATCTCTGGAAACACCATATATTTT. V usage is TRBV2 and J usage is TRBJ1-3; the D is unclear. Germline CDR1 SNHLY, CDR2 FYNNEI. V lost 3 bases to trimming and J lost 0 bases, with 12 bases between them. This CDR3 has 16 residues.

For the CDR3, the DNA is TGTGCCAGCAGCCTCCAAACCCTAGCGGGAGCTGGAGATACGCAGTATTTT. Encoded protein: CASSLQTLAGAGDTQYF. This chain uses TRBV11-2 with TRBJ2-3; 10 bases fit TRBD2. The germline CDR1 and CDR2 sequences are SGHAT and FQNNGV. Trimming at V came to 5 bases and at J to 5 bases, leaving 13 bases not matched to a gene. This CDR3 comprises 17 residues.